The clone carrying this T cell receptor (beta chain) was observed at least ten times. Its antigen is still unknown. The junction departs from the called germline gene at one end, perhaps through a read error. The data stem from a study of breast tumors, draining lymph nodes, adjacent tissues. Study results and limitations: Data only fit, rather than demonstrated, lymph node origin of most tumor T cells.

This CDR3 is 16 amino acids long. The V gene's germline CDR1 is MNHEY and CDR2 SVGAGI. TCRdb itself ran the multiplex PCR reads through MiXCR, one entry per CDR3 protein. This sample has tens of thousands of distinct CDR3 sequences; roughly 39% occur once, and the top ten carry under 12%. The sequenced sample was breast tumor tissue. The chain is built from TRBV6-5 and TRBJ2-3, with 7 bases identical to TRBD2. The clonotype was recovered from a female donor with breast cancer. Some clones in this sample may be carry-over from other donors' samples. The CDR3 here is CASSHSDREVTDTQYF. DNA for the CDR3: TGTGCCAGCAGTCACTCGGACCGGGAGGTCACAGATACGCAGTATTTT.